The 28 T cell receptor beta chains in this list originate from one sample, sequenced in a study of shared clonotypes between healthy human individuals. Using immunoSEQ multiplex PCR, the repertoire was profiled, and TCRdb retains in-frame clones only, with some absent. The sample consists of 550,000 to 600,000 clones, roughly four fifths of them appearing once. The sample consisted of PBMCs. The receptors here all came from a woman between 40 and 50 years old in good health. Some clones in this sample may be carry-over from other donors' samples.

The chain carries TRBV7-9 and TRBJ1-3; D is possibly TRBD1 (6 bases). CDR3 length equals 14 residues. The V end lost 5 bases, the J end lost 3 bases, and 11 bases lay between the germline ends. Looked up from germline, CDR1 is SEHNR and CDR2 is FQNEAQ (reference sequence). DNA for the CDR3: TGTGCCAGCAGCCCCACAGGGTATGGAAACACCATATATTTT. Protein: CASSPTGYGNTIYF. The variable domain in full, with the rest retrieved from reference TRBV7-9 and TRBJ1-3, is DTGVSQNPRHKITKRGQNVTFRCDPISEHNRLYWYRQTLGQGPEFLTYFQNEAQLEKSRLLSDRFSAERPKGSFSTLEIQRTEQGDSAMYLCASSPTGYGNTIYFGEGSWLTVV.

V gene TRBV6-6 combines with J gene TRBJ1-3; possible D gene TRBD1, 6 bases. V dropped 5 bases and J dropped 2 bases, with 10 bases sitting between them. This CDR3 is built from 14 residues. Germline values: CDR1 MNHNY, CDR2 SVGAGI (reference sequence). The chain's CDR3 is CASSTTGPGNTIYF. The CDR3 bases are TGTGCCAGCAGTACGACAGGTCCTGGAAACACCATATATTTT.

A few counts support this clone. V usage is TRBV10-3 and J usage is TRBJ2-2, with 7 bases lining up with TRBD1. Trimming took 4 bases from V and 4 from J; bases not matched to a gene: 27. Germline V gives CDR1 ENHRY, CDR2 SYGVKD. The CDR3 contains 22 residues. Here the CDR3 reads CAISVVGARGQRTSRTTGELFF. CDR3 coding DNA: TGTGCCATCAGTGTAGTGGGGGCCAGGGGACAGCGTACCTCGAGGACCACCGGGGAGCTGTTTTTT.

Details on this clone: A read error may explain this, as a much larger clone is one base away. V and J are TRBV25-1 and TRBJ1-4; TRBD1 matches 7 bases. Germline assignment: CDR1 MGHDK and CDR2 SYGVNS. This CDR3 has 15 amino acids. The trim removed 8 bases at V and 3 bases at J, leaving 9 bases unmatched. The CDR3 is CASGDTGTANEKLFF. CDR3 coding DNA: TGTGCCAGCGGGGACACCGGGACAGCTAATGAAAAACTGTTTTTT.

The chain couples TRBV5-1 to TRBJ1-1; 12 bases agree with TRBD1. The CDR3 contains 15 residues. Trimming took 3 bases from V and 3 from J; bases not matched to a gene: 3. Germline lookup yields CDR1 SGHRS and CDR2 YFSETQ. For the CDR3, the DNA is TGCGCCAGCAGCTCGGGACAGGGGGCGGACACTGAAGCTTTCTTT. It encodes CASSSGQGADTEAFF.

The chain recombines TRBV19 with TRBJ1-2; the D gene is possibly TRBD1 (5 bases). V was shortened by 6 bases and J by 5 bases, with 19 bases between the two germline ends. This CDR3 is 15 amino acids long. The germline V gene has CDR1 LNHDA and CDR2 SQIVND (reference sequence). The CDR3 coding sequence is TGTGCCAGTAGAGCCTTTAATCTTAGGGGATATGGCTACACCTTC. This translates into CASRAFNLRGYGYTF.

The V call is TRBV7-2, the J call TRBJ2-1, with 10 bases identical to TRBD2. This CDR3 spans 15 amino acids. Germline CDR1 reads SGHTA; CDR2 reads FQGNSA. After removal of 3 bases from V and 13 bases from J, the junction contained 12 bases not matched to a gene. In DNA, the CDR3 is TGTGCCAGCAGCTTCCAAGCGGGAGGGCCAGAAAGACAGTTCTTC. This gives the protein CASSFQAGGPERQFF. The full variable domain, its missing parts supplied by reference TRBV7-2 and TRBJ2-1, is GAGVSQSPSNKVTEKGKDVELRCDPISGHTALYWYRQSLGQGLEFLIYFQGNSAPDKSGLPSDRFSAERTGGSVSTLTIQRTQQEDSAVYLCASSFQAGGPERQFFGPGTRLTVL.

Remarks on this clone: A much bigger clone sits one base away, suggesting this may be a read error. CDR3 region: CASSLRTSGHPNTGELFF. CDR3 nucleotides: TGTGCCAGCAGCTTGCGGACTAGCGGGCACCCGAACACCGGGGAGCTGTTTTTT. The chain links TRBV5-6 to TRBJ2-2; 11 nucleotides match TRBD2. Trimming took 1 base from V and 0 from J; bases not matched to a gene: 5. The CDR3 is made up of 18 amino acids. CDR1 is SGHDT, CDR2 YYEEEE, per germline.

The chain couples TRBV18 to TRBJ1-1; D gene ambiguous. CDR3 length equals 15 residues. The germline gives CDR1 KGHSH, CDR2 LQKENI. Trimming removed 2 bases from V and 6 bases from J, with 16 bases in between. The CDR3 bases are TGTGCCAGCTCACCAGATGCGTACCCCGGGGCTGAAGCTTTCTTT. Its protein product is CASSPDAYPGAEAFF.

The chain combines TRBV9 with TRBJ1-1; no reliable D call. Germline V lookup: CDR1 SGDLS, CDR2 YYNGEE. Trimming shortened V by 3 bases and J by 8 bases, and 11 bases separated the two germline ends. This CDR3 is 12 amino acids long. The CDR3 DNA follows: TGTGCCAGCAGCGGCGGATGGGGAGAAGCTTTCTTT. This codes for CASSGGWGEAFF.

About this clone itself: This likely reflects a read error, since a far larger clone is one base away. This chain uses TRBV30 with TRBJ1-2; unclear D gene. CDR3 length equals 14 residues. V lost 0 bases, J lost 4 bases, and 12 bases lay in between. Germline V gene data show CDR1 as GTSNPN and CDR2 as SVGIG (reference sequence). The CDR3 nucleotides are TGTGCCTGGAGTGTCGGGCCTTCCGTCTATGGCTACACCTTC. This translates into CAWSVGPSVYGYTF.

The chain recombines TRBV19 with TRBJ2-5; TRBD2 matches at 8 bases. Germline CDR1 reads LNHDA; CDR2 reads SQIVND (reference sequence). J gave up 2 bases and V 3 bases, and 8 bases lay outside the gene matches. The CDR3 extends over 16 amino acids. The CDR3 coding sequence is TGTGCCAGTAGTATCTCAAGCGGGAGAAGGCAAGAGACCCAGTACTTC. Translation gives CASSISSGRRQETQYF.

The genes are TRBV18 and TRBJ2-2; D possibly corresponds to TRBD2 (6 bases). The CDR3 spans 16 residues. Germline V gene sequence: CDR1 KGHSH, CDR2 LQKENI. V was pared by 4 bases and J by 4 bases, with 16 bases between. The CDR3 DNA reads TGTGCCAGCTCACTCGAGCGGGCCTCAATCACCGGGGAGCTGTTTTTT. This translates into CASSLERASITGELFF.

In its sample, this clone was seen many times. The chain is built from TRBV6-1 and TRBJ2-3, with TRBD2 as a possible D gene (5 bases). The V gene lost 4 bases and the J gene lost 3 bases, with 11 bases spanning the gap. This CDR3 comprises 14 residues. Germline V gene sequence: CDR1 MNHNS, CDR2 SASEGT. In nucleotides, the CDR3 is TGTGCCAGCAGTGTCAGCGGAGCTACAGATACGCAGTATTTT. This translates into CASSVSGATDTQYF.

V and J are TRBV10-2 and TRBJ2-7, with 7 bases matching TRBD2. V lost 6 bases, J lost 3 bases, and 8 bases stayed unmatched. CDR3 length equals 14 residues. CDR1 WSHSY and CDR2 SAAADI come from the germline V gene. CDR3 in amino acids: CASSIAGVSYEQYF. CDR3 in DNA: TGCGCCAGCAGCATTGCGGGAGTAAGCTACGAGCAGTACTTC.

This clone was seen a few times. This sequence joins TRBV28 and TRBJ1-1; D gene uncertain. CDR3 length: 16 amino acids. V was cut by 7 bases and J by 1 base, with 19 bases left in between. In germline, CDR1 is MDHEN, CDR2 SYDVKM. The DNA of the CDR3 is TGTGCCAGCACCTCCGGTTCCGGGGTCCCGAACACTGAAGCTTTCTTT. It is translated as CASTSGSGVPNTEAFF.

The CDR3 loop is CASSTNRAHSNQPQHF. The CDR3 DNA follows: TGTGCCAGTAGTACAAACAGGGCTCATAGCAATCAGCCCCAGCATTTT. This chain joins TRBV19 and TRBJ1-5; D may be TRBD1 (6 bases). The V end lost 4 bases, the J end lost 0 bases, and 13 bases lay between the germline ends. This CDR3 comprises 16 residues. The germline CDR1 and CDR2 sequences are LNHDA and SQIVND (reference sequence).

The chain joins TRBV10-2 to TRBJ2-5; D gene ambiguous. The V gene's germline CDR1 is WSHSY and CDR2 SAAADI. CDR3 length: 14 residues. V was clipped by 8 bases and J by 2 bases, with 15 bases between them. CDR3 sequence reads: CASRVGGVQETQYF. CDR3 coding DNA: TGCGCCAGCCGGGTTGGTGGGGTTCAAGAGACCCAGTACTTC.

This chain uses TRBV4-1 with TRBJ2-5, with TRBD2 matching over 10 bases. The germline V gene encodes CDR1 MGHRA and CDR2 YSYEKL. The CDR3 is 15 residues long. V lost 0 bases, J lost 4 bases, and 2 bases stayed unmatched. The CDR3 sequence: CASSQELAGLETQYF. DNA of the CDR3: TGCGCCAGCAGCCAAGAACTAGCGGGACTAGAGACCCAGTACTTC.

In this sample, this clone turned up a few times. This sample includes further DNA sequences coding for the same CDR3. This chain connects TRBV2 to TRBJ2-3; D perhaps matches TRBD1 (6 bases). Trimming cost V 4 bases and J 3 bases, with 8 bases left between them. In germline, CDR1 is SNHLY, CDR2 FYNNEI. This CDR3 region has 13 residues. CDR3 sequence (DNA): TGTGCCAGCAGTGTCAGGGGAACAGATACGCAGTATTTT. Translation: CASSVRGTDTQYF.

V and J are TRBV4-1 and TRBJ2-5; no definite D call. The J call may be mistaken, given a closer DNA end match to TRBJ2-7. CDR1 is MGHRA and CDR2 is YSYEKL in the germline V gene. There are 15 residues in the CDR3. CDR3 DNA sequence: TGCGCCAGCAGCCAAGTGCCCCAGGAGACCTACGAGCAGTACTTC. Its protein is CASSQVPQETYEQYF.

J is TRBJ1-1 and V is TRBV6-1; D is perhaps TRBD1 (5 bases). Germline CDR1 and CDR2: MNHNS and SASEGT. CDR3 length equals 14 residues. The V and J ends lost 4 bases and 0 bases respectively, with 9 bases between them. CDR3: CASSGGRMNTEAFF. The CDR3 DNA follows: TGTGCCAGCAGTGGGGGCAGGATGAACACTGAAGCTTTCTTT.

This clone was detected ten times or more. The junction shows a germline mismatch at one end, possibly a read error. The rearrangement joins TRBV4-1 to TRBJ2-7; 7 bases match TRBD2. The germline CDR1 and CDR2 sequences are MGHRA and YSYEKL. This CDR3 spans 15 amino acids. Here the CDR3 reads CASSQDQRESSEQYF. CDR3 nucleotides: TGCGCCAGCAGCCAAGACCAGCGGGAATCCTCCGAGCAGTACTTC.

The J gene is TRBJ2-1, the V gene TRBV27, with 11 positions matching TRBD2. J was trimmed by 6 bases and V by 1 base; bases with no gene match: 11. There are 18 residues in the CDR3. Germline values: CDR1 MNHEY, CDR2 SMNVEV (reference sequence). As DNA, the CDR3 is TGTGCCAGCAGTTTATACACCCCCTCTAGCGGGAGGACCAATGAGCAGTTCTTC. This translates into CASSLYTPSSGRTNEQFF.

With regard to this clone: The sample holds other DNA sequences that translate to the same CDR3. For the CDR3, the DNA is TGTGCCAGCAGCTTGGCCGGGAACACTGAAGCTTTCTTT. It encodes CASSLAGNTEAFF. This sequence joins TRBV5-4 and TRBJ1-1; D remains unclear. Per germline, CDR1 SGHNT and CDR2 YYREEE (reference sequence). CDR3 length: 13 residues. V was pared by 0 bases and J by 1 base, with 4 bases between. Using reference TRBV5-4 and TRBJ1-1 for the parts outside the CDR3, the full variable domain is ETGVTQSPTHLIKTRGQQVTLRCSSQSGHNTVSWYQQALGQGPQFIFQYYREEENGRGNFPPRFSGLQFPNYSSELNVNALELDDSALYLCASSLAGNTEAFFGQGTRLTVV.

The CDR3 DNA sequence: TGCGCCAGCAGTTTACTAGCGGGAGGGCCCAATGAGCAGTTCTTC. Protein: CASSLLAGGPNEQFF. The J gene is TRBJ2-1, the V gene TRBV5-1; 13 bases align to TRBD2. In germline, CDR1 is SGHRS, CDR2 YFSETQ. The CDR3 sequence is 15 residues long. Trimming cost V 5 bases and J 6 bases; bases outside gene matches: 5.

The chain carries TRBV18 and TRBJ2-4; D remains ambiguous. V was cut by 3 bases and J by 11 bases, with 14 bases left in between. This CDR3 contains 13 residues. The germline V gene has CDR1 KGHSH and CDR2 LQKENI. The CDR3 loop reads CASSPDQWFVQYF. The CDR3 DNA sequence: TGTGCCAGCTCACCGGACCAATGGTTCGTTCAGTACTTC. The entire variable domain, with the rest obtained from reference TRBV18 and TRBJ2-4, is as follows: NAGVMQNPRHLVRRRGQEARLRCSPMKGHSHVYWYRQLPEEGLKFMVYLQKENIIDESGMPKERFSAEFPKEGPSILRIQQVVRGDSAAYFCASSPDQWFVQYFGAGTRLSVL.

This clone was seen just once. The genes are TRBV20-1 and TRBJ2-1, with D unresolved. The germline V gene encodes CDR1 DFQATT and CDR2 SNEGSKA (reference sequence). CDR3 size: 10 residues. The V end was cut by 5 bases, the J end by 8 bases, with 7 bases between. The CDR3 loop is CSAQRDEQFF. The DNA of the CDR3 is TGCAGTGCTCAAAGAGATGAGCAGTTCTTC.